These 27 T cell receptor beta chains came from one sample sequenced in a study of PD-L1 blockade in urothelial cancer. As for time point: pretreatment peripheral blood. The protocol was immunoSEQ multiplex PCR, while the TCRdb copy is restricted to in-frame clones and leaves out a portion. The table lists roughly 67,000 clones, approximately 83% of them singletons. The sample here was PBMCs, taken around atezolizumab (anti-PD-L1) treatment. The receptors were gathered from a man between 60 and 75 years old with urothelial cancer.

J is TRBJ1-1 and V is TRBV27; D is undetermined. Germline V gene data show CDR1 as MNHEY and CDR2 as SMNVEV (reference sequence). V lost 6 bases to trimming and J lost 0 bases, with 14 bases between them. The CDR3 sequence is 15 residues long. The CDR3 DNA reads TGTGCCAGCAGGGCTCAGTCTCGGGTGAACACTGAAGCTTTCTTT. Encoded protein: CASRAQSRVNTEAFF.

This sequence joins TRBV9 and TRBJ2-5; 8 bases are a match to TRBD2. Germline V lookup: CDR1 SGDLS, CDR2 YYNGEE. This CDR3 spans 14 amino acids. V trimming: 2 bases; J trimming: 7 bases; junction bases outside the gene matches: 7. CDR3: CASSVETSEGTQYF. CDR3 sequence (DNA): TGTGCCAGCAGCGTTGAGACTAGCGAGGGGACCCAGTACTTC.

The DNA of the CDR3 is TGTGCCAGTAGTATCAACCAGGGTACCTACGAGCAGTACTTC. Translation gives CASSINQGTYEQYF. The chain carries TRBV19 and TRBJ2-7, with TRBD1 as a possible D gene (5 bases). With 3 bases removed from V and 2 bases from J, the gap between germline ends came to 11 bases. Per the germline V gene, CDR1 is LNHDA and CDR2 is SQIVND (reference sequence). The CDR3 runs to 14 residues.

V is TRBV5-1 and J is TRBJ2-1, with 7 nucleotides matching TRBD1. V dropped 3 bases and J dropped 1; count of bases not matched to a gene: 4. The CDR3 has 15 amino acids. Per the germline V gene, CDR1 is SGHRS and CDR2 is YFSETQ. The CDR3 nucleotides read TGCGCCAGCAGCTGGAGACAGGGATCCTACAATGAGCAGTTCTTC. Translating it yields CASSWRQGSYNEQFF.

The chain uses TRBV6-5 and TRBJ2-7; 10 bases match TRBD2. In germline, CDR1 is MNHEY, CDR2 SVGAGI. V dropped 5 bases and J dropped 12; count of bases not matched to a gene: 4. This CDR3 spans 11 amino acids. The CDR3 sequence: CASSVSGGMYF. The DNA for the CDR3 is TGTGCCAGCAGTGTTAGCGGGGGGATGTACTTC.

Note on this clone: One junction end does not reproduce the germline sequence, and a read error may be involved. CDR3 in DNA: TGTGCCAGCAGTTCGGACAGCACCCTACCGTGGTTC. Its translation is CASSSDSTLPWF. The chain joins TRBV28 to TRBJ2-7, with D maybe TRBD1 (6 bases). Germline assignment: CDR1 MDHEN and CDR2 SYDVKM. The CDR3 runs 12 residues.

This clone was seen just once. The CDR3 coding sequence is TGTGCCAGCAGGAAAGCGACCGAGCAGTTCTTC. It encodes CASRKATEQFF. This chain links TRBV28 with TRBJ2-1; the D is unclear. This CDR3 has 11 residues. V was shortened by 6 bases and J by 10 bases, with 10 bases between the two germline ends. Germline V gene sequence: CDR1 MDHEN, CDR2 SYDVKM.

The genes are TRBV10-3 and TRBJ1-6, with D tentatively TRBD1 (5 bases). Deletions cut 10 bases from V and 9 bases from J, with 22 bases between. The CDR3 loop spans 15 amino acids. Germline CDR1 ENHRY, CDR2 SYGVKD. CDR3 sequence: CATSTEGGSSSPLHF. The CDR3 nucleotides are TGTGCCACCTCGACAGAAGGTGGTTCTAGTTCACCCCTCCACTTT.

The chain recombines TRBV5-4 with TRBJ2-1, with no clear D. This CDR3 contains 16 residues. Between the trimmed V and J ends, which lost 2 bases and 5 bases, there was a span of 17 bases. Germline V CDR1 and CDR2: SGHNT, YYREEE (reference sequence). CDR3 protein: CASSFGPTTRNNEQFF. In nucleotides, the CDR3 is TGTGCCAGCAGCTTCGGTCCTACGACAAGGAACAATGAGCAGTTCTTC.

There are a few counts of this clone. The chain combines TRBV28 with TRBJ1-2; the D gene is possibly TRBD1 (6 bases). The germline gives CDR1 MDHEN, CDR2 SYDVKM. V lost 10 bases and J 2 bases, leaving 11 bases between the germline ends. The length of the CDR3 is 12 residues. The CDR3 region has the DNA TGTGCCACGCTCGGGACAAACTATGGCTACACCTTC. It is translated as CATLGTNYGYTF.

This chain uses TRBV13 with TRBJ2-3; possible D gene TRBD2, 5 bases. V shed 3 bases and J shed 4 bases, with 8 bases lying between them. This CDR3 comprises 13 residues. Germline CDR1 is PRHDT and CDR2 is FYEKMQ (reference sequence). The CDR3 spells CASSLEVADTQYF. In nucleotides, the CDR3 is TGTGCCAGCAGCTTGGAGGTCGCAGATACGCAGTATTTT. The variable domain in full, with the rest retrieved from reference TRBV13 and TRBJ2-3, is AAGVIQSPRHLIKEKRETATLKCYPIPRHDTVYWYQQGPGQDPQFLISFYEKMQSDKGSIPDRFSAQQFSDYHSELNMSSLELGDSALYFCASSLEVADTQYFGPGTRLTVL.

The chain joins TRBV4-2 to TRBJ1-3; the match to TRBD1 covers 8 bases. Germline lookup yields CDR1 LGHNA and CDR2 YNFKEQ. The CDR3 has 16 amino acids. V lost 0 bases to trimming and J lost 0 bases; unmatched junction nucleotides: 1. In nucleotides, the CDR3 is TGTGCCAGCAGCCAAGAGGACAGGGCCTCTGGAAACACCATATATTTT. Protein product: CASSQEDRASGNTIYF.

The chain joins TRBV7-3 to TRBJ2-1; 7 bases are shared with TRBD2. This CDR3 spans 14 amino acids. The V segment lost 3 bases and the J segment 4 bases; nucleotides outside the gene matches: 3. The germline V gene encodes CDR1 SGHTA and CDR2 FQGTGA. The CDR3 sequence: CASSFGGSYNEQFF. The DNA of the CDR3 is TGTGCCAGCAGCTTCGGGGGGAGTTACAATGAGCAGTTCTTC.

The V call is TRBV4-1, the J call TRBJ2-7; 8 nucleotides line up with TRBD1. The CDR3 has 14 amino acids. V was clipped by 3 bases and J by 2 bases; unmatched bases: 3. Germline loops: CDR1 MGHRA, CDR2 YSYEKL. The CDR3 spells CASSHGQGPYEQYF. The CDR3 bases are TGCGCCAGCAGCCACGGACAGGGCCCCTACGAGCAGTACTTC.

CDR3 in amino acids: CASSLQESSYEQYF. The CDR3 DNA follows: TGCGCCAGCAGCCTTCAGGAAAGCTCCTACGAGCAGTACTTC. The V and J genes are TRBV5-1 and TRBJ2-7; no definite D call. Trimming stripped 4 bases from V and 0 bases from J, with 11 bases between. Germline V gene sequence: CDR1 SGHRS, CDR2 YFSETQ. CDR3 size: 14 residues.

The CDR3 DNA follows: TGCGCCAGCAGTAGAGGGAACTATGGCTACACCTTC. Its protein is CASSRGNYGYTF. This sequence joins TRBV10-2 and TRBJ1-2, with unresolved D. The CDR3 contains 12 residues. Germline CDR1 and CDR2: WSHSY and SAAADI. Trimming pared 5 bases from V and 2 bases from J, leaving 6 bases between.

The V gene is TRBV9, the J gene TRBJ2-1, with D possibly being TRBD1 (6 bases). The ends were cut back, 0 bases at V and 7 bases at J, with 11 bases in the middle. Germline CDR1 is SGDLS and CDR2 is YYNGEE. CDR3 size: 14 residues. The CDR3 DNA sequence: TGTGCCAGCAGCGTAGAAGGGACACCTAATGAGCAGTTCTTC. Amino acid sequence: CASSVEGTPNEQFF. Drawing the rest from reference TRBV9 and TRBJ2-1, the complete variable domain is DSGVTQTPKHLITATGQRVTLRCSPRSGDLSVYWYQQSLDQGLQFLIQYYNGEERAKGNILERFSAQQFPDLHSELNLSSLELGDSALYFCASSVEGTPNEQFFGPGTRLTVL.

The rearrangement uses TRBV6-6 and TRBJ2-7, with TRBD2 matching over 8 bases. Trimming cost V 9 bases and J 6 bases; bases outside gene matches: 13. The germline gives CDR1 MNHNY, CDR2 SVGAGI (reference sequence). The CDR3 sequence is 14 residues long. The CDR3, as DNA: TGTGCCAGTATAGAGTTGGCGGGGGGAACCGAGCAGTACTTC. It specifies CASIELAGGTEQYF.

The chain combines TRBV7-9 with TRBJ2-7; D remains unclear. The CDR3 has 12 residues. Trimming pared 5 bases from V and 3 bases from J, leaving 8 bases between. Germline CDR1 SEHNR, CDR2 FQNEAQ (reference sequence). CDR3 nucleotides: TGTGCCAGCAGCCGAGATGGCTACGAGCAGTACTTC. This translates into CASSRDGYEQYF.

Concerning this clone itself: This CDR3 is also generated by other DNA sequences in the sample. The chain is built from TRBV7-8 and TRBJ1-1; 9 bases map to TRBD1. V was pared by 0 bases and J by 4 bases, with 3 bases of the junction left unmatched. CDR3 size: 15 residues. The germline gives CDR1 SGHVS, CDR2 FQNEAQ. The CDR3 DNA reads TGTGCCAGCAGCTTAGCGGACAGGGGAAGCACTGAAGCTTTCTTT. It yields the protein CASSLADRGSTEAFF.

V usage is TRBV4-1 and J usage is TRBJ1-5; no reliable D call. Trimming pared 0 bases from V and 2 bases from J, leaving 11 bases between. Germline V gives CDR1 MGHRA, CDR2 YSYEKL. The CDR3 extends over 16 amino acids. CDR3: CASSQDGGIGNQPQHF. The CDR3 nucleotides read TGCGCCAGCAGCCAAGATGGCGGAATAGGCAATCAGCCCCAGCATTTT.

The chain uses TRBV7-9 and TRBJ1-3; D unclear. CDR1 and CDR2 (germline): SEHNR, FQNEAQ (reference sequence). The CDR3 has 17 residues. Trimming took 5 bases from V and 0 from J, leaving 17 bases between them. The DNA for the CDR3 is TGTGCCAGCAGCCAAGATCGGAGACGAGGCTCTGGAAACACCATATATTTT. Translated: CASSQDRRRGSGNTIYF. Full variable domain (missing parts from reference TRBV7-9 and TRBJ1-3): DTGVSQNPRHKITKRGQNVTFRCDPISEHNRLYWYRQTLGQGPEFLTYFQNEAQLEKSRLLSDRFSAERPKGSFSTLEIQRTEQGDSAMYLCASSQDRRRGSGNTIYFGEGSWLTVV.

This chain uses TRBV6-5 with TRBJ2-5, with TRBD2 matching 7 bases. CDR3 length equals 14 residues. In germline, CDR1 is MNHEY, CDR2 SVGAGI. Germline trimming cut 0 bases from V and 5 bases from J; bases unmatched to any gene: 3. As DNA, the CDR3 is TGTGCCAGCAGTTACTCTGGGCGGGGGGAGACCCAGTACTTC. It codes for CASSYSGRGETQYF.

This chain connects TRBV9 to TRBJ2-3; D uncertain. The CDR3 runs 14 residues. Trimming stripped 3 bases from V and 0 bases from J, with 8 bases between. Germline CDR1 is SGDLS and CDR2 is YYNGEE. CDR3 nucleotides: TGTGCCAGCAGCGACGAGTTGAGCACAGATACGCAGTATTTT. Its translation is CASSDELSTDTQYF.

The chain uses TRBV28 and TRBJ1-2; D is possibly TRBD1 (5 bases). Germline CDR1 MDHEN, CDR2 SYDVKM. V lost 2 bases and J lost 6, with 16 bases in between. This CDR3 has 15 residues. The CDR3 loop reads CASSLSWGGKNGYTF. The CDR3 bases are TGTGCCAGCAGTTTAAGCTGGGGGGGAAAGAATGGCTACACCTTC.

The gene calls are TRBV10-3 and TRBJ1-5; D possibly corresponds to TRBD1 (5 bases). CDR1 and CDR2 from the germline V gene are ENHRY and SYGVKD. V lost 0 bases, J lost 7 bases, and 10 bases lay in between. This CDR3 spans 14 amino acids. CDR3 in DNA: TGTGCCATCAGTGAGTCGGGGGAGGGCCAGCCCCAGCATTTT. As protein: CAISESGEGQPQHF.

The chain has TRBV14 and TRBJ1-1, with unresolved D. The CDR3 loop spans 13 amino acids. Germline V gene lookup returns CDR1 SGHDN and CDR2 FVKESK. The V gene lost 0 bases and the J gene lost 2 bases, with 4 bases spanning the gap. Here the CDR3 reads CASSQELNTEAFF. The CDR3, as DNA: TGTGCCAGCAGCCAAGAATTAAACACTGAAGCTTTCTTT.